The present entry profiles one TCR beta chain with its context. This entry belongs to a study of T cell changes during pregnancy in multiple sclerosis. Sequencing was performed with immunoSEQ multiplex PCR; in TCRdb, only in-frame clones are kept and a portion is missing. The top ten clones hold less than 1.5% of a sample with about 70,000 clones, around 90% of them seen once. The CDR3 length is 12 residues. Germline lookup yields CDR1 SQVTM and CDR2 ANQGSEA. V lost 4 bases and J lost 2, with 8 bases in between. This TCR derives from a female donor in good health, enrolled as a control in a pregnancy study. This chain uses TRBV29-1 with TRBJ1-2; D gene uncertain. The sample here was peripheral blood, taken in the third trimester of pregnancy. The CDR3 loop reads CSVVTINYGYTF. For the CDR3, the DNA is TGCAGCGTTGTTACAATAAACTATGGCTACACCTTC.